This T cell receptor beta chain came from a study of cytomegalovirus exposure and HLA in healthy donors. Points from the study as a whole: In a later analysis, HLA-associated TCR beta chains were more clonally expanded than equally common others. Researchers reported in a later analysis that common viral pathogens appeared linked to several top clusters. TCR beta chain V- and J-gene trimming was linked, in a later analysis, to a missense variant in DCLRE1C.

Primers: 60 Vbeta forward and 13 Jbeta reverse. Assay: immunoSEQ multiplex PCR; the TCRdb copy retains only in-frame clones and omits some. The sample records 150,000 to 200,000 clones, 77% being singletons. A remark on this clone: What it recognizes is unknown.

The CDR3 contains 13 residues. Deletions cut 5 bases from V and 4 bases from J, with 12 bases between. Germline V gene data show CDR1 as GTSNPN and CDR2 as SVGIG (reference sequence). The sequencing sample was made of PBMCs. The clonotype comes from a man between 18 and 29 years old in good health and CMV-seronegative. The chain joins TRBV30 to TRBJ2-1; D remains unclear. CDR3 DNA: TGTGCCTGGGGAGAGAGTACATACAATGAGCAGTTCTTC. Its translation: CAWGESTYNEQFF.